One and the same sample provided the 20 T cell receptor beta chains below, sequenced in a study of OX40 agonist ivuxolimab in advanced cancers. The table came from immunoSEQ multiplex PCR; TCRdb's copy has only in-frame clones and leaves some out. The table records just over 50,000 clones, 65% to 85% of them present only once. Sequenced here: CD4+ or CD8+ T cells sorted from blood, sampled in a trial of the OX40 agonist ivuxolimab. These receptors originate from an adult with an advanced solid tumor such as melanoma, head and neck, liver or kidney cancer.

This chain uses TRBV19 with TRBJ2-2; unclear D gene. Germline V gene data show CDR1 as LNHDA and CDR2 as SQIVND (reference sequence). The CDR3 loop spans 14 amino acids. Deletions cut 7 bases from V and 0 bases from J, with 9 bases between. CDR3: CASNSLANTGELFF. The CDR3 nucleotides are TGTGCCAGTAACTCTCTCGCGAACACCGGGGAGCTGTTTTTT.

The chain employs TRBV11-3 and TRBJ2-1; tentatively, D is TRBD1 (5 bases). Germline V gene sequence: CDR1 SGHNT, CDR2 YENEEA. Trimming left V 5 bases short and J 0 bases short, with 11 bases between. The length of the CDR3 is 15 residues. The CDR3 reads CASSPDRFSYNEQFF. CDR3 DNA: TGTGCCAGCAGCCCCGACAGATTCTCCTACAATGAGCAGTTCTTC.

This clone was detected only a few times. This chain connects TRBV6-5 to TRBJ2-5, with a tentative D call TRBD2 (7 bases). CDR3 length: 15 amino acids. V lost 5 bases to trimming and J lost 0 bases, with 13 bases between them. The germline V gene encodes CDR1 MNHEY and CDR2 SVGAGI. The CDR3 protein is CASSLGRGHQETQYF. For the CDR3, the DNA is TGTGCCAGCAGTCTCGGGCGGGGGCACCAAGAGACCCAGTACTTC.

This chain uses TRBV29-1 with TRBJ1-2; D is uncertain. CDR3 length: 12 residues. Trimming took 3 bases from V and 4 from J, leaving 9 bases between them. Germline V gene lookup returns CDR1 SQVTM and CDR2 ANQGSEA. The CDR3 loop reads CSVDAAPYGYTF. The CDR3 DNA sequence: TGCAGCGTTGATGCGGCCCCCTATGGCTACACCTTC.

V and J are TRBV7-9 and TRBJ2-1; possibly TRBD2 for D (7 bases). V was cut by 2 bases and J by 0 bases, with 8 bases left in between. The germline gives CDR1 SEHNR, CDR2 FQNEAQ (reference sequence). The CDR3 has 15 residues. The CDR3 region has the DNA TGTGCCAGCAGCTTACGGGGGGCCTCCTACAATGAGCAGTTCTTC. It encodes CASSLRGASYNEQFF.

Here the CDR3 reads CASSEALQGIRYEQYF. The CDR3 bases are TGTGCCAGCAGTGAAGCTTTACAGGGAATTCGCTACGAGCAGTACTTC. The V call is TRBV6-1, the J call TRBJ2-7, with D perhaps TRBD1 (6 bases). Germline CDR1 is MNHNS and CDR2 is SASEGT. V lost 0 bases and J lost 3, with 15 bases in between. The CDR3 spans 16 residues.

The genes are TRBV11-1 and TRBJ1-1; D gene unclear. The CDR3 consists of 16 residues. Germline lookup yields CDR1 SGHAT and CDR2 FQDESV (reference sequence). Trimming left V 4 bases short and J 6 bases short, with 21 bases between. CDR3 region: CASSSLASGFNAEAFF. The CDR3 DNA reads TGTGCCAGCAGCTCCCTTGCCAGCGGATTTAACGCTGAAGCTTTCTTT.

The chain employs TRBV5-5 and TRBJ1-4; possible D gene TRBD1, 5 bases. The CDR3 is 14 amino acids. The germline V gene has CDR1 SGHKS and CDR2 YYEKEE (reference sequence). Deletions cut 0 bases from V and 4 bases from J, with 7 bases between. CDR3 sequence (DNA): TGTGCCAGCAGCTTGGCGGGGGGTAATGAAAAACTGTTTTTT. Encoded protein: CASSLAGGNEKLFF.

V gene TRBV12-5 combines with J gene TRBJ2-1, with a tentative D call TRBD2 (7 bases). The CDR3 spans 14 residues. The V gene lost 0 bases and the J gene lost 9 bases, with 12 bases spanning the gap. Germline V gene lookup returns CDR1 LGHNT and CDR2 FRNRAP. The CDR3 reads CASGLVGGAGEQFF. The CDR3 DNA reads as TGTGCTAGTGGTTTGGTGGGGGGGGCGGGTGAGCAGTTCTTC.

The chain couples TRBV5-1 to TRBJ2-1, with D possibly being TRBD1 (6 bases). V shed 4 bases and J shed 3 bases, with 14 bases lying between them. The CDR3 has 15 amino acids. Germline V CDR1 and CDR2: SGHRS, YFSETQ. This CDR3 is CASSPGHGIYNEQFF. CDR3 coding DNA: TGCGCCAGCAGCCCGGGACATGGAATCTACAATGAGCAGTTCTTC.

The gene calls are TRBV18 and TRBJ1-5; D possibly corresponds to TRBD1 (5 bases). Germline V gene sequence: CDR1 KGHSH, CDR2 LQKENI. V lost 3 bases to trimming and J lost 2 bases, with 11 bases between them. The CDR3 is 15 residues long. For the CDR3, the DNA is TGTGCCAGCTCACCGGGGGGTGGGGGCAATCAGCCCCAGCATTTT. This sequence encodes CASSPGGGGNQPQHF.

This clone was recorded only once. This chain joins TRBV4-1 and TRBJ2-3, with 7 bases that match TRBD1. V lost 0 bases to trimming and J lost 4 bases; unmatched junction nucleotides: 7. This CDR3 spans 16 amino acids. From germline, CDR1 is MGHRA and CDR2 YSYEKL. In nucleotides, the CDR3 is TGCGCCAGCAGCCAAGAACCCGGGGACAGACCAGATACGCAGTATTTT. Amino acid sequence: CASSQEPGDRPDTQYF.

The chain uses TRBV2 and TRBJ1-6; D is uncertain. The germline V gene encodes CDR1 SNHLY and CDR2 FYNNEI. This CDR3 spans 14 amino acids. V was shortened by 2 bases and J by 9 bases, with 11 bases between the two germline ends. The CDR3 DNA sequence: TGTGCCAGCAGTGAAATGGCTTATGGTTCACCCCTCCACTTT. It is translated as CASSEMAYGSPLHF. Full variable domain (outside the CDR3, taken from reference TRBV2 and TRBJ1-6): EPEVTQTPSHQVTQMGQEVILRCVPISNHLYFYWYRQILGQKVEFLVSFYNNEISEKSEIFDDQFSVERPDGSNFTLKIRSTKLEDSAMYFCASSEMAYGSPLHFGNGTRLTVT.

The V call is TRBV5-4, the J call TRBJ1-2; D might be TRBD1 (6 bases). V was trimmed by 4 bases and J by 3 bases, leaving 7 bases between them. CDR3 size: 12 residues. Germline loops: CDR1 SGHNT, CDR2 YYREEE (reference sequence). The CDR3 region has the DNA TGTGCCAGCAGCCCAGGGGACTATGGCTACACCTTC. Amino acid sequence: CASSPGDYGYTF.

The chain recombines TRBV25-1 with TRBJ2-6; TRBD1 is a possible D gene (5 bases). The CDR3 is made up of 17 amino acids. Deletions cut 1 base from V and 1 base from J, with 11 bases between. Germline CDR1 MGHDK, CDR2 SYGVNS. The CDR3 sequence is CASSELGRASGANVLTF. DNA for the CDR3: TGTGCCAGCAGTGAATTGGGCAGGGCGTCTGGGGCCAACGTCCTGACTTTC.

The rearrangement uses TRBV29-1 and TRBJ1-3; no clear D. Trimming shortened V by 4 bases and J by 2 bases, and 6 bases separated the two germline ends. The CDR3 sequence is 12 residues long. The germline V gene has CDR1 SQVTM and CDR2 ANQGSEA. As DNA, the CDR3 is TGCAGCGTTGGCTGGGCTGGAAACACCATATATTTT. Translated: CSVGWAGNTIYF.

V is TRBV6-6 and J is TRBJ2-3; 7 bases fit TRBD2. The CDR3 covers 16 residues. Germline V lookup: CDR1 MNHNY, CDR2 SVGAGI (reference sequence). Losses at the gene ends were 0 bases for V and 3 bases for J; bases not matched to a gene: 6. CDR3 protein: CASSYSRGSRTDTQYF. CDR3 sequence (DNA): TGTGCCAGCAGTTACTCGCGGGGGTCTCGGACAGATACGCAGTATTTT.

A remark on this clone: Its ends do not fully match the called genes, so a read error is possible. This specimen includes other DNA sequences encoding the same CDR3. The chain employs TRBV30 and TRBJ2-1; D perhaps matches TRBD2 (5 bases). Germline V gives CDR1 GTSNPN, CDR2 SVGIG (reference sequence). The CDR3 loop spans 14 amino acids. The DNA of the CDR3 is TGTGCCGGGAGAGGTGGGCACTGGGACAATGAGCAGTTCTTC. Encoded protein: CAGRGGHWDNEQFF.

The chain recombines TRBV6-6 with TRBJ2-7; a weak D match, TRBD1 (6 bases). Germline CDR1 MNHNY, CDR2 SVGAGI (reference sequence). This CDR3 spans 16 amino acids. V dropped 6 bases and J dropped 0 bases, with 18 bases sitting between them. This chain's CDR3 is CASSHTRGRGSYEQYF. CDR3 DNA: TGTGCCAGCAGCCACACCAGGGGCCGGGGCTCCTACGAGCAGTACTTC.

V is TRBV5-1 and J is TRBJ1-1; TRBD1 aligns across 7 bases. Looked up from germline, CDR1 is SGHRS and CDR2 is YFSETQ. The CDR3 runs 15 residues. V dropped 3 bases and J dropped 2; count of bases not matched to a gene: 7. CDR3 DNA sequence: TGCGCCAGCAGCTCCGGGACAGACTCCAACACTGAAGCTTTCTTT. Its protein is CASSSGTDSNTEAFF.